The text below deals with one T cell receptor beta chain. The antigen is undetermined. This sample is drawn from a study of siplizumab effects on memory and regulatory T cells. Study-level points and caveats: The authors did not confirm suppressive function in proliferating Tregs from siplizumab cultures. Unstimulated subset assignment was obtained for only a minor fraction of alloreactive clones. Memory T cells appeared less diverse than naive cells, which seemed to contribute substantially to alloresponse.

Per sample, the assay covered 80,000 to 100,000 TCR templates. Some clones are missing from TCRdb's copy, which holds only in-frame ones; the method was immunoSEQ multiplex PCR. The table includes 100,000 or so clones, around nine tenths detected once. Between the trimmed V and J ends, which lost 3 bases and 3 bases, there was a span of 14 bases. The CDR3 contains 16 residues. Germline V gene lookup returns CDR1 MDHEN and CDR2 SYDVKM. The sample consisted of CD4+ T cells sorted from blood. This receptor was obtained from a human donor in good health. This rearrangement joins TRBV28 to TRBJ1-4, with unresolved D. As DNA, the CDR3 is TGTGCCAGCAGTTTCGCCTCGGGGAGGGCTAATGAAAAACTGTTTTTT. This gives the protein CASSFASGRANEKLFF.